The rows below give T cell receptor beta chains drawn from one sample of a study of post-analysis software for immune sequencing data. TCRdb called the PCR reads again in MiXCR, with one record for every CDR3 protein. The data show about 540,000 distinct CDR3 sequences, with around 34% seen just once and 5% to 6% held by the top ten. Sample: blood. The origin of the receptors is a girl between 2 and 17 years old with multiple sclerosis. Each CDR3 is given with its conserved first and last residue. The D gene is left open where the match is weak. Clone size appears in some rows only: once, few, many, or a class for an expanded clone.

j_call d_call v_call clone_size cdr3_aa cdr3_nt
TRBJ2-5 NA TRBV5-1 once CASSLVRGFTADPYNEQYF TGCGCCAGCAGCTTGGTTCGAGGATTCACCGCCGACCCCTACAATGAGCAGTACTTC
TRBJ2-7 NA TRBV6-6 NA CASSYTTWIFGDEQYF TGTGCCAGCAGTTACACCACCTGGATCTTCGGGGACGAGCAGTACTTC
TRBJ2-1 NA TRBV19 NA CASSILEAHEQFF TGTGCCAGTAGTATCTTAGAGGCACATGAGCAGTTCTTC
TRBJ2-6 TRBD2 TRBV2 few CASSATSAGANVLTF TGTGCCAGCAGCGCCACTAGCGCTGGGGCCAACGTCCTGACTTTC
TRBJ2-7 NA TRBV5-1 NA CASRRGGDRTYEQYF TGCGCCAGCAGGAGGGGAGGCGACAGGACCTACGAGCAGTACTTC
TRBJ2-5 NA TRBV7-9 NA CASSLNSQGTSETQYF TGTGCCAGCAGCTTAAACTCGCAGGGTACCAGCGAGACCCAGTACTTC
TRBJ1-6 NA TRBV20-1 few CSARFEGDSPLHF TGCAGTGCTAGATTTGAGGGAGACTCACCCCTCCACTTT
TRBJ2-7 TRBD2 TRBV20-1 NA CSAKLNDLLAGGAGPSDEQYF TGCAGTGCTAAACTAAACGACCTACTAGCGGGAGGGGCCGGTCCTTCCGACGAGCAGTACTTC
TRBJ2-6 NA TRBV9 few CASSVAQGSSGANVLTF TGTGCCAGCAGCGTAGCTCAGGGGAGTTCTGGGGCCAACGTCCTGACTTTC
TRBJ1-5 NA TRBV12-3/TRBV12-4 NA CASSQSLGRQHF TGTGCCAGCAGCCAAAGCCTCGGAAGGCAGCATTTT
TRBJ2-7 TRBD1 TRBV27 NA CASRGGQGYEQYF TGTGCCAGCAGGGGGGGACAGGGTTACGAGCAGTACTTC
TRBJ2-5 TRBD2 TRBV4-1 NA CASSQLTSGEETQYF TGCGCCAGCAGCCAGTTGACTAGCGGGGAGGAGACCCAGTACTTC
TRBJ2-3 NA TRBV6-6 few CASSYAALTADTQYF TGTGCCAGCAGTTACGCAGCCTTGACTGCAGATACGCAGTATTTT
TRBJ2-4 NA TRBV19 NA CASQTTFRAKSIQYF TGTGCCAGTCAGACCACCTTCCGGGCCAAAAGCATTCAGTACTTC
TRBJ2-1 NA TRBV6-6 NA CASSPETLSYNGQFF TGTGCCAGCAGTCCCGAGACTCTGTCCTACAATGGGCAGTTCTTC
TRBJ2-5 NA TRBV7-2 NA CASSLGLVPETQYF TGTGCCAGCAGCTTAGGTTTAGTTCCGGAGACCCAGTACTTC
TRBJ2-5 NA TRBV7-8 NA CASSPRVAGIQETQYF TGTGCCAGCAGCCCCCGCGTGGCGGGGATCCAAGAGACCCAGTACTTC
TRBJ2-1 NA TRBV5-5 few CASSSPSQREQFF TGTGCCAGCAGCTCCCCGAGCCAGCGTGAGCAGTTCTTC
TRBJ2-5 NA TRBV7-9 NA CASSLGAGAETQYF TGTGCCAGCAGCTTAGGCGCGGGGGCAGAGACCCAGTACTTC
TRBJ1-2 TRBD1 TRBV29-1 few CSVERTGEGDGYTF TGCAGCGTTGAGAGGACAGGGGAGGGGGATGGCTACACCTTC
TRBJ2-3 TRBD2 TRBV14 few CASSQEWRPSGGTSTDTQYF TGTGCCAGCAGCCAAGAGTGGCGGCCTAGCGGGGGCACTAGCACAGATACGCAGTATTTT
TRBJ1-5 TRBD1 TRBV19 few CASVQGEAVTQPQHF TGTGCCAGCGTACAGGGGGAGGCGGTAACCCAGCCCCAGCATTTT
TRBJ2-1 NA TRBV7-3 NA CASSSGRRETQFF TGTGCCAGCAGCTCCGGGCGTAGGGAGACCCAGTTCTTC
TRBJ1-1 TRBD1 TRBV29-1 NA CSGTGVSAEAFF TGCAGCGGGACAGGGGTAAGCGCTGAAGCTTTCTTT
TRBJ2-1 NA TRBV20-1 few CSAAHSGGRGNEQFF TGCAGTGCTGCTCATTCGGGGGGCCGGGGAAATGAGCAGTTCTTC
TRBJ2-3 NA TRBV3-1 NA CASSYRDQTDTQYF TGTGCCAGCAGCTACCGGGACCAAACAGATACGCAGTATTTT
TRBJ2-3 TRBD1 TRBV20-1 NA CSARSGQGTDTQYF TGCAGTGCTAGGTCGGGACAGGGGACAGATACGCAGTATTTT
TRBJ1-3 NA TRBV25-1 NA CASTALAVDTIYF TGTGCCAGCACCGCCTTAGCGGTAGACACCATATATTTT